This T cell receptor (beta chain) was identified in a study of control samples from healthy donors and cancer patients. Clones were read by immunoSEQ multiplex PCR, and TCRdb kept only the in-frame ones, dropping some. The table lists 90,000 to 110,000 clones, 83% of them singletons. Deletions cut 4 bases from V and 8 bases from J, with 5 bases between. Germline V CDR1 and CDR2: SNHLY, FYNNEI. CDR3 length equals 11 residues. Sequencing used blood. V and J are TRBV2 and TRBJ1-4; no reliable D call. This TCR was sampled from a woman in her fifties or sixties in good health. CDR3 amino acids: CASSVEEKLFF. Here the CDR3 DNA reads TGTGCCAGCAGTGTCGAGGAAAAACTGTTTTTT.